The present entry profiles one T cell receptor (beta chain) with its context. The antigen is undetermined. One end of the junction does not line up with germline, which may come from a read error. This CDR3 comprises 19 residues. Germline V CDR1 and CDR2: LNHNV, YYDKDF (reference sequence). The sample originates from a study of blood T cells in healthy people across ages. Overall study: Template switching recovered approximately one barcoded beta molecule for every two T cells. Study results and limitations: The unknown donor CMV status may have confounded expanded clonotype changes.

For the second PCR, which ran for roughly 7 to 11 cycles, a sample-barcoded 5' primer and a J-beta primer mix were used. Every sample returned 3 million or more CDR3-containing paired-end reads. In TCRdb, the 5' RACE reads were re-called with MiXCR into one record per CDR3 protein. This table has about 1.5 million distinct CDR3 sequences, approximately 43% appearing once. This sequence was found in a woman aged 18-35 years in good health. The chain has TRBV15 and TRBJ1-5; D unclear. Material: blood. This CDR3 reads CVTSPRGRLARLSNQPQHF. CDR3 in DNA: TGTGTCACCAGCCCGCGTGGCAGGCTAGCCCGTTTGAGCAATCAGCCCCAGCATTTT. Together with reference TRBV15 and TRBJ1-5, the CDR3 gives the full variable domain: DAMVIQNPRYQVTQFGKPVTLSCSQTLNHNVMYWYQQKSSQAPKLLFHYYDKDFNNEADTPDNFQSRRPNTSFCFLDIRSPGLGDTAMYLCVTSPRGRLARLSNQPQHFGDGTRLSIL.